This T cell receptor beta chain derives from a study of cytomegalovirus exposure and HLA in healthy donors. At the level of the study: The Caucasian-associated ancestry cluster held 65% to 90% of around 380 genotyped donors. Broader study findings: One later analysis reportedly identified an Asian-associated ancestry cluster that showed fewer N-insertions than the roughly 600-donor mean.

A note on this clone: As yet, its antigen is unknown.

The CDR3 sequence is 11 residues long. Germline V gives CDR1 PRHDT, CDR2 FYEKMQ (reference sequence). PCR amplification relied on 60 Vbeta primers (plus 13 Jbeta primers). Original processing notes: About 10 million of tens of millions of unique TCR beta chains were shared, per a later count. TCRdb keeps only in-frame clones here, not all; method: immunoSEQ multiplex PCR. V, J and clone size reflect that table, while D and trimming were determined from the DNA. Seen here are 90,000 to 100,000 clones, about 80% observed once, and the top ten hold roughly 2%. The rearrangement joins TRBV13 to TRBJ2-5; possible D gene TRBD2, 6 bases. The J call may be wrong; the DNA end is better matched by TRBJ2-7. The receptor was derived from a man in his forties in good health and CMV-seronegative. The specimen was PBMCs. CDR3 in DNA: TGTGCCAGCAGCGCGGGATACGAGCAGTACTTC. Translating it yields CASSAGYEQYF.